Listed here are 11 T cell receptor beta chains from one sample, sequenced in a study of radiotherapy plus CTLA-4 blockade in lung cancer. Clones were read by immunoSEQ multiplex PCR, and TCRdb kept only the in-frame ones, dropping some. The sample yields roughly 90,000 clones, roughly 78% seen once. The material sequenced was peripheral blood, taken from a patient treated with radiotherapy plus ipilimumab. Every receptor here comes from a human donor with non-small cell lung cancer that progressed on radiotherapy plus ipilimumab.

The CDR3 region is CASSPSGTLNTEAFF. In DNA, the CDR3 is TGTGCCAGCAGTCCATCAGGGACCTTGAACACTGAAGCTTTCTTT. This chain uses TRBV27 with TRBJ1-1; D perhaps matches TRBD1 (5 bases). The V and J ends lost 5 bases and 0 bases respectively, with 13 bases between them. CDR3 length: 15 amino acids. Germline V gene data show CDR1 as MNHEY and CDR2 as SMNVEV (reference sequence).

V is TRBV5-1 and J is TRBJ2-5, with TRBD1 identical over 7 bases. J was trimmed by 5 bases and V by 0 bases; bases with no gene match: 4. The CDR3 has 14 residues. Germline V gives CDR1 SGHRS, CDR2 YFSETQ. The CDR3 loop reads CASSLEGGRETQYF. DNA for the CDR3: TGCGCCAGCAGCTTGGAAGGGGGCCGCGAGACCCAGTACTTC.

As DNA, the CDR3 is TGTGCCAGCAGCCCTCTGACGACCACCGGGGAGCTGTTTTTT. Protein: CASSPLTTTGELFF. The chain is built from TRBV7-6 and TRBJ2-2; D is unresolved. CDR1 and CDR2 (germline): SGHVS, FNYEAQ. Trimming cost V 5 bases and J 4 bases, with 11 bases left between them. CDR3 length: 14 residues.

The V call is TRBV29-1, the J call TRBJ2-4; possibly TRBD2 for D (5 bases). V lost 8 bases and J lost 2, with 10 bases in between. The CDR3 has 12 amino acids. CDR1 is SQVTM and CDR2 is ANQGSEA in the germline V gene. As DNA, the CDR3 is TGCAGCAGCCGGGATACCAAAAACATTCAGTACTTC. It is translated as CSSRDTKNIQYF.

The J gene is TRBJ2-2, the V gene TRBV11-2; no firm D call. CDR1 is SGHAT and CDR2 is FQNNGV in the germline V gene. CDR3 size: 15 residues. The V and J ends lost 1 base and 6 bases respectively, with 12 bases between them. In DNA form, the CDR3 reads TGTGCCAGCAGCTTAGTCTCCTCAAACCCCGGGGAGCTGTTTTTT. It translates to CASSLVSSNPGELFF.

This clone has only one observation. This chain links TRBV6-5 with TRBJ1-1; 7 nucleotides match TRBD1. The germline V gene has CDR1 MNHEY and CDR2 SVGAGI. This CDR3 comprises 15 residues. After removal of 5 bases from V and 6 bases from J, the junction contained 12 bases not matched to a gene. The CDR3 spells CASSPPTGRAAEAFF. CDR3 sequence (DNA): TGTGCCAGCAGTCCCCCGACAGGGAGGGCGGCTGAAGCTTTCTTT.

The gene calls are TRBV5-1 and TRBJ2-7; maybe TRBD1 (6 bases). The CDR3 length is 16 residues. Trimming took 0 bases from V and 0 from J, leaving 13 bases between them. The germline gives CDR1 SGHRS, CDR2 YFSETQ. The CDR3 here is CASSLARTATSYEQYF. The DNA for the CDR3 is TGCGCCAGCAGCTTGGCTAGGACAGCCACCTCCTACGAGCAGTACTTC.

The chain links TRBV5-8 to TRBJ2-7, with D unclear. V dropped 6 bases and J dropped 4 bases, with 20 bases sitting between them. CDR1 is SGHTS, CDR2 YDEGEE, per germline. The CDR3 runs 15 residues. The CDR3 loop reads CASTGMGTVIYEQYF. CDR3 DNA: TGTGCCAGCACCGGAATGGGCACAGTTATTTACGAGCAGTACTTC.

This clone was picked up a small number of times. The chain has TRBV11-2 and TRBJ2-1, with no clear D. The length of the CDR3 is 15 residues. The germline gives CDR1 SGHAT, CDR2 FQNNGV. V gave up 3 bases and J gave up 0 bases, with 9 bases separating them. The CDR3 bases are TGTGCCAGCAGCTTTGAAGGGAACTCCTACAATGAGCAGTTCTTC. Protein sequence: CASSFEGNSYNEQFF.

The sample holds many counts of this clone. V usage is TRBV7-8 and J usage is TRBJ1-6; D possibly corresponds to TRBD1 (6 bases). The CDR3 contains 15 residues. Germline-derived CDR1 and CDR2 are SGHVS and FQNEAQ. Between the trimmed V and J ends, which lost 3 bases and 10 bases, there was a span of 16 bases. In nucleotides, the CDR3 is TGTGCCAGCAGCTTCCTTACAGGGCAAGGCTCACCCCTCCACTTT. Translating it yields CASSFLTGQGSPLHF.

The chain has TRBV21-1 and TRBJ1-5. TRBV21-1 is flagged as a pseudogene. This CDR3 is built from 13 residues. This CDR3 reads CASSEKRNQPQHF. The CDR3 nucleotides are TGTGCCAGCAGCGAGAAGAGGAATCAGCCCCAGCATTTT.